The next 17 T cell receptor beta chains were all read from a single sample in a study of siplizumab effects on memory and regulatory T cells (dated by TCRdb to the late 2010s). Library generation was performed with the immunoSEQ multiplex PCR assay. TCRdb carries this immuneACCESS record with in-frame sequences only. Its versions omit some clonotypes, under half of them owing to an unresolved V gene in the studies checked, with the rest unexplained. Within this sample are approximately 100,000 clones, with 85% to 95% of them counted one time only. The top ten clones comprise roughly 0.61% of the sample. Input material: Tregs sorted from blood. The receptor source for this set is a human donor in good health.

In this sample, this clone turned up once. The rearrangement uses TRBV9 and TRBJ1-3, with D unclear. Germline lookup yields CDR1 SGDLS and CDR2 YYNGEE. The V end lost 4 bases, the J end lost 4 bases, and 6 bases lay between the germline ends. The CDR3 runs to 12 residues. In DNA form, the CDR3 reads TGTGCCAGCAGCCAGGCGGGAAACACCATATATTTT. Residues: CASSQAGNTIYF.

The CDR3: CASSLLQGNNEQFF. The CDR3 nucleotides are TGTGCCAGCAGCTTATTACAGGGGAACAATGAGCAGTTCTTC. The chain has TRBV7-3 and TRBJ2-1; the match to TRBD1 covers 7 bases. Germline CDR1 reads SGHTA; CDR2 reads FQGTGA. With 2 bases clipped from V and 5 bases from J, the junction kept 3 bases outside the gene matches. The CDR3 has 14 residues.

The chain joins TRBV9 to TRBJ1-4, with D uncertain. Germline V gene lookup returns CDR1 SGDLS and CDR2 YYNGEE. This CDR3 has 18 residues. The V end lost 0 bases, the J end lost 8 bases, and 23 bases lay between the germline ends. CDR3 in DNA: TGTGCCAGCAGCGTAGGAATCGGGTTTCTGGGCCTTCGAGAAAAACTGTTTTTT. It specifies CASSVGIGFLGLREKLFF.

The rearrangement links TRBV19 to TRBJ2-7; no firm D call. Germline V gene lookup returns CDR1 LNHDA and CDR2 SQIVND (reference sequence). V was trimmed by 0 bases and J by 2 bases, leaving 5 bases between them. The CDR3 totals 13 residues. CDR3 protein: CASSIDLPYEQYF. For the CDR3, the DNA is TGTGCCAGTAGTATAGATTTGCCCTACGAGCAGTACTTC.

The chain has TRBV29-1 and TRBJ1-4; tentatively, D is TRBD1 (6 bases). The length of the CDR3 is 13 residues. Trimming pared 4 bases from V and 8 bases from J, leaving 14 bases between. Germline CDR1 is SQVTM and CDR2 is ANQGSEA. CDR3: CSVAGTGNEKLFF. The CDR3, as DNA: TGCAGCGTTGCCGGAACAGGGAACGAAAAACTGTTTTTT.

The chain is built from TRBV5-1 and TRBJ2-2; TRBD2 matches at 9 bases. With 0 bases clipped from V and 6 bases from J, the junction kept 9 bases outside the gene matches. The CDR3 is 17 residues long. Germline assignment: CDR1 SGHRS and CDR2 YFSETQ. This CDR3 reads CASSLAASGKVAGELFF. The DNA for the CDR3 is TGCGCCAGCAGCTTGGCGGCTAGCGGGAAAGTGGCCGGGGAGCTGTTTTTT.

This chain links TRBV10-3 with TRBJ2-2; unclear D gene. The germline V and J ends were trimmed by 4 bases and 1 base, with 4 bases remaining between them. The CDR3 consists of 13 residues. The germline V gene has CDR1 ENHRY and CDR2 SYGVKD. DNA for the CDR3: TGTGCCATCAGTGGACAGAACACCGGGGAGCTGTTTTTT. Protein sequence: CAISGQNTGELFF.

The DNA of the CDR3 is TGTGCCAGCAGGACGGAGGACACTGAAGCTTTCTTT. This encodes CASRTEDTEAFF. This chain connects TRBV2 to TRBJ1-1; D unclear. V was pared by 6 bases and J by 3 bases, with 8 bases between. This CDR3 has 12 amino acids. Germline V gives CDR1 SNHLY, CDR2 FYNNEI.

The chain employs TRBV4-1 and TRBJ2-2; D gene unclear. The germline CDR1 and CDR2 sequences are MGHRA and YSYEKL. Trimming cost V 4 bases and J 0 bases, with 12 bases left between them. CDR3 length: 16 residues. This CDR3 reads CASSPRPQTNTGELFF. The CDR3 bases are TGCGCCAGCAGCCCCCGTCCCCAAACGAACACCGGGGAGCTGTTTTTT.

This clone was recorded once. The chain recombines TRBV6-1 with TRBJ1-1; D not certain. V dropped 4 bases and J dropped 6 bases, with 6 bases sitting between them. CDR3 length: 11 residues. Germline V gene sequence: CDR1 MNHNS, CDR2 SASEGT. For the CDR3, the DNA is TGTGCCAGCAGTGGGAAGGCTGAAGCTTTCTTT. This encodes CASSGKAEAFF.

The CDR3 protein is CASGDFNQPQHF. As DNA, the CDR3 is TGTGCCAGCGGCGATTTCAATCAGCCCCAGCATTTT. The chain employs TRBV21-1 and TRBJ1-5. TRBV21-1 counts as a pseudogene. The length of the CDR3 is 12 residues.

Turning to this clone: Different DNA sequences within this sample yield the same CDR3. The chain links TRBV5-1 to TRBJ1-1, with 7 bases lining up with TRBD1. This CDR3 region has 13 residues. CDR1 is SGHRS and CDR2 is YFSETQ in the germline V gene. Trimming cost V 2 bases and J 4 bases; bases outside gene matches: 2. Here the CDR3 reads CASSLSGGTEAFF. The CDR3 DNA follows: TGCGCCAGCAGCTTATCAGGGGGCACTGAAGCTTTCTTT.

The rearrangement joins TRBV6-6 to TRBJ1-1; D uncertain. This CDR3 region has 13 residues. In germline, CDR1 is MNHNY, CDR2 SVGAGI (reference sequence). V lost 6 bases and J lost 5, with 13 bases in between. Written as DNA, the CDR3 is TGTGCCAGCAGCCGAGGGCTGGAAACTGAAGCTTTCTTT. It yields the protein CASSRGLETEAFF.

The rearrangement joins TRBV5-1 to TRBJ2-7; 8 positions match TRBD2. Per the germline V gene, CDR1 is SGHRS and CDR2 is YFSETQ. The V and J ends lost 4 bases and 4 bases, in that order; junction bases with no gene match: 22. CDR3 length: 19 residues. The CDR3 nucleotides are TGCGCCAGCAGCCCGTGGGGGTTGAGCGGGAGTTATCTATCGTACGAGCAGTACTTC. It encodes CASSPWGLSGSYLSYEQYF.

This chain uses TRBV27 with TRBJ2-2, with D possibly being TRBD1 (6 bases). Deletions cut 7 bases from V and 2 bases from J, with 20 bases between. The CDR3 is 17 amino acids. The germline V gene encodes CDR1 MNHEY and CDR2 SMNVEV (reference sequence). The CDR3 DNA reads TGTGCCAGCACCCTATTCCGATCAGGGGTAAACACCGGGGAGCTGTTTTTT. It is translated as CASTLFRSGVNTGELFF.

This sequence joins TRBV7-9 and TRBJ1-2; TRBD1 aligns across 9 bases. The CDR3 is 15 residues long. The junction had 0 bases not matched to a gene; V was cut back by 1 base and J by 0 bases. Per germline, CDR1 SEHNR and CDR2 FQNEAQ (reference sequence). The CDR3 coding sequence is TGTGCCAGCAGCTTAGGACAGGGGGCTAACTATGGCTACACCTTC. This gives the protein CASSLGQGANYGYTF.

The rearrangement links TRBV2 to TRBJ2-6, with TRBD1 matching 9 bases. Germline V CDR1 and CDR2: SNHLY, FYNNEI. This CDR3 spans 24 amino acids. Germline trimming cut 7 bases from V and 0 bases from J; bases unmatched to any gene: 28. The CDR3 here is CASTRRVGDRAINGPSSGANVLTF. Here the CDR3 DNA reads TGTGCCAGCACCAGAAGGGTGGGGGACAGGGCCATTAACGGGCCTAGCTCTGGGGCCAACGTCCTGACTTTC.